The 24 T cell receptor beta chains listed next were all sequenced from one sample in a study of human T cells and chemical hapten exposure. Stated time point: pre-sensitization, week 0. The sample's treatment: therapeutic diphenylcyclopropenone sensitization with weekly scalp DPC. TCRdb recomputed calls from the RACE reads with MiXCR, one row per CDR3 protein. Among approximately 79,000 distinct CDR3 sequences listed, approximately 9% were seen once. The sample in question was whole blood, obtained in connection with sensitization to the hapten diphenylcyclopropenone (DPC). These receptors all stem from a man aged 35-49 years with alopecia areata. Some clones in this sample may be carry-over from other donors' samples.

This clonotype has ten or more counts. V gene TRBV19 combines with J gene TRBJ1-2; no clear D gene. V gave up 9 bases and J gave up 0 bases, with 14 bases separating them. There are 14 residues in the CDR3. Per germline, CDR1 LNHDA and CDR2 SQIVND (reference sequence). The CDR3 sequence is CASTQDGTNYGYTF. The CDR3 DNA follows: TGTGCCAGCACCCAGGACGGAACTAACTATGGCTACACCTTC.

This clonotype was seen at least ten times. The chain combines TRBV7-9 with TRBJ1-1; 9 bases agree with TRBD1. Trimming removed 5 bases from V and 3 bases from J; junction bases left unmatched: 1. Germline lookup yields CDR1 SEHNR and CDR2 FQNEAQ (reference sequence). The CDR3 loop spans 13 amino acids. The CDR3 region has the DNA TGTGCCAGCAGCAGACAGGGGGACACTGAAGCTTTCTTT. Amino acid sequence: CASSRQGDTEAFF.

The chain combines TRBV7-6 with TRBJ2-3; 7 bases are a match to TRBD1. The germline V gene has CDR1 SGHVS and CDR2 FNYEAQ. This CDR3 region has 14 residues. V shed 4 bases and J 2 bases; nucleotides not matched to a gene: 3. CDR3 sequence: CASSSGQYTDTQYF. The CDR3 bases are TGTGCCAGCAGCTCGGGACAGTACACAGATACGCAGTATTTT.

This clonotype was found a few times. This chain joins TRBV28 and TRBJ1-5, with 10 bases fitting TRBD1. Trimming cost V 5 bases and J 10 bases; bases outside gene matches: 8. In germline, CDR1 is MDHEN, CDR2 SYDVKM. The CDR3 length is 14 residues. The CDR3: CASSPPLTGGPQHF. Here the CDR3 DNA reads TGTGCCAGCAGTCCCCCCCTGACAGGGGGCCCCCAGCATTTT.

This clonotype was seen a handful of times. This rearrangement joins TRBV3-1 to TRBJ2-2; TRBD2 aligns across 14 bases. The germline gives CDR1 LGHDT, CDR2 YNNKEL (reference sequence). The CDR3 is 16 residues long. V dropped 2 bases and J dropped 7; count of bases not matched to a gene: 3. CDR3 DNA sequence: TGTGCCAGCAGCCAATGGACTAGCGGGAGGAACGGGGAGCTGTTTTTT. It specifies CASSQWTSGRNGELFF.

This clonotype was counted between two and nine times. The chain employs TRBV27 and TRBJ2-3, with TRBD1 as a possible D gene (7 bases). Germline V gives CDR1 MNHEY, CDR2 SMNVEV (reference sequence). Deletions cut 8 bases from V and 3 bases from J, with 18 bases between. The CDR3 contains 15 residues. The chain's CDR3 is CASGGYRGGTDTQYF. CDR3 bases: TGTGCCAGCGGGGGTTACAGGGGAGGAACAGATACGCAGTATTTT.

This clonotype was observed at least ten times. The J gene is TRBJ1-5, the V gene TRBV5-1; TRBD1 matches at 8 bases. V lost 5 bases and J lost 1; bases outside the gene matches: 5. The CDR3 length is 15 residues. From germline, CDR1 is SGHRS and CDR2 YFSETQ. CDR3 region: CASSPGQGSNQPQHF. Here the CDR3 DNA reads TGCGCCAGCAGTCCCGGACAGGGAAGCAATCAGCCCCAGCATTTT.

This rearrangement joins TRBV12-3 or TRBV12-4 to TRBJ2-7; 8 nucleotides agree with TRBD1. Trimming at V came to 7 bases and at J to 6 bases, leaving 8 bases not matched to a gene. The CDR3 has 13 residues. The CDR3 nucleotides read TGTGCCAGCACCTTAGACAGGGGCAGCGAGCAGTACTTC. Residues: CASTLDRGSEQYF.

This clonotype was detected many times. The chain has TRBV7-9 and TRBJ1-6, with 7 bases lining up with TRBD1. The CDR3 runs 16 residues. Looked up from germline, CDR1 is SEHNR and CDR2 is FQNEAQ (reference sequence). The V and J ends lost 3 bases and 0 bases, in that order; junction bases with no gene match: 2. CDR3 sequence: CASSLGQSSYNSPLHF. CDR3 DNA sequence: TGTGCCAGCAGCTTGGGACAGAGCTCCTATAATTCACCCCTCCACTTT.

The V gene is TRBV7-2, the J gene TRBJ2-3; D uncertain. Germline V gives CDR1 SGHTA, CDR2 FQGNSA. This CDR3 spans 13 amino acids. The V end lost 5 bases, the J end lost 1 base, and 7 bases lay between the germline ends. The CDR3 region has the DNA TGTGCCAGCAGCCTCTTTCGCACAGATACGCAGTATTTT. Translating gives CASSLFRTDTQYF.

The chain carries TRBV5-4 and TRBJ2-3; 10 bases match TRBD2. This CDR3 contains 15 residues. Germline V gene data show CDR1 as SGHNT and CDR2 as YYREEE (reference sequence). Trimming took 2 bases from V and 4 from J; bases not matched to a gene: 4. CDR3 sequence (DNA): TGTGCCAGCAGCTTTACTAGCGGGACGGCAGATACGCAGTATTTT. Encoded protein: CASSFTSGTADTQYF.

Ten or more counts support this clonotype. CDR3 sequence (DNA): TGCGCCAGCAGCCAAGAGGGCGGAAATGAGCAGTTCTTC. The encoded protein is CASSQEGGNEQFF. The rearrangement uses TRBV4-3 and TRBJ2-1; D gene uncertain. Trimming removed 0 bases from V and 7 bases from J, with 7 bases in between. Germline CDR1 and CDR2: LGHNA and YSLEER. The CDR3 has 13 residues.

This clonotype was counted at least ten times. The chain employs TRBV6-5 and TRBJ1-1; D remains unclear. The germline V gene has CDR1 MNHEY and CDR2 SVGAGI. V was shortened by 5 bases and J by 5 bases, with 12 bases between the two germline ends. The CDR3 consists of 13 residues. This chain's CDR3 is CASSREIWTEAFF. CDR3 DNA sequence: TGTGCCAGCAGTCGGGAGATTTGGACTGAAGCTTTCTTT.

Ten or more counts support this clonotype. This chain connects TRBV12-3 or TRBV12-4 to TRBJ2-2; D gene unclear. V was cut by 5 bases and J by 5 bases, with 6 bases left in between. The CDR3 sequence is 12 residues long. The CDR3 spells CASSRWTGELFF. CDR3 DNA sequence: TGTGCCAGCAGTCGTTGGACCGGGGAGCTGTTTTTT.

This clonotype showed up many times. In DNA, the CDR3 is TGTGCCAGCTCCTTTATTACCGGAGCTGAAGCTTTCTTT. This codes for CASSFITGAEAFF. The J gene is TRBJ1-1, the V gene TRBV18; no definite D call. The CDR3 contains 13 residues. V dropped 6 bases and J dropped 6 bases, with 14 bases sitting between them. CDR1 and CDR2 from the germline V gene are KGHSH and LQKENI.

This clonotype was observed many times. The V and J genes are TRBV30 and TRBJ1-2; 7 nucleotides match TRBD1. The length of the CDR3 is 12 residues. V lost 5 bases to trimming and J lost 4 bases; unmatched junction nucleotides: 4. Germline values: CDR1 GTSNPN, CDR2 SVGIG (reference sequence). The CDR3 DNA sequence: TGTGCCTGGGAAGGGACAGCCTATGGCTACACCTTC. It yields the protein CAWEGTAYGYTF.

This chain's CDR3 is CASSLQGAGAYEQYV. The CDR3 nucleotides read TGTGCCAGCAGCTTGCAGGGGGCTGGGGCCTACGAGCAGTACGTC. This chain uses TRBV5-6 with TRBJ2-7, with 8 nucleotides matching TRBD1. The CDR3 consists of 15 residues. Germline values: CDR1 SGHDT, CDR2 YYEEEE. Trimming took 1 base from V and 2 from J; bases not matched to a gene: 5.

This clonotype was recorded a few times. The chain joins TRBV5-1 to TRBJ1-1; D is undetermined. Germline values: CDR1 SGHRS, CDR2 YFSETQ. V dropped 0 bases and J dropped 4 bases, with 10 bases sitting between them. This CDR3 has 14 amino acids. The CDR3 sequence is CASSLGSVGTEAFF. CDR3 nucleotides: TGCGCCAGCAGCTTGGGTTCGGTGGGCACTGAAGCTTTCTTT.

The table lists this clonotype with a count of one. The gene calls are TRBV4-3 and TRBJ2-6; 10 nucleotides line up with TRBD2. Germline CDR1 is LGHNA and CDR2 is YSLEER. V shed 4 bases, J shed 0 bases, and the junction held 12 bases outside the gene matches. This CDR3 comprises 20 residues. The DNA for the CDR3 is TGCGCCAGCAGCCTAGCGGTAGCGGGAGGTCAGGCCTCTGGGGCCAACGTCCTGACTTTC. As protein: CASSLAVAGGQASGANVLTF.

The chain has TRBV18 and TRBJ2-7; the D gene is possibly TRBD2 (5 bases). The V end lost 2 bases, the J end lost 4 bases, and 18 bases lay between the germline ends. The CDR3 totals 16 residues. Germline assignment: CDR1 KGHSH and CDR2 LQKENI. CDR3 sequence reads: CASSPSNRGINYEQYF. As DNA, the CDR3 is TGTGCCAGCTCACCATCCAATCGAGGGATCAATTACGAGCAGTACTTC. The whole variable domain, remainder taken from reference TRBV18 and TRBJ2-7, is NAGVMQNPRHLVRRRGQEARLRCSPMKGHSHVYWYRQLPEEGLKFMVYLQKENIIDESGMPKERFSAEFPKEGPSILRIQQVVRGDSAAYFCASSPSNRGINYEQYFGPGTRLTVT.

This chain links TRBV7-2 with TRBJ2-1; D is unclear. The CDR3 covers 14 residues. With 2 bases removed from V and 0 bases from J, the gap between germline ends came to 5 bases. CDR1 SGHTA and CDR2 FQGNSA come from the germline V gene. CDR3 coding DNA: TGTGCCAGCAGCTTAAGAAACTCCTACAATGAGCAGTTCTTC. It specifies CASSLRNSYNEQFF. Full variable domain (missing parts from reference TRBV7-2 and TRBJ2-1): GAGVSQSPSNKVTEKGKDVELRCDPISGHTALYWYRQSLGQGLEFLIYFQGNSAPDKSGLPSDRFSAERTGGSVSTLTIQRTQQEDSAVYLCASSLRNSYNEQFFGPGTRLTVL.

This clonotype was seen only a few times. The rearrangement uses TRBV10-3 and TRBJ1-2; 8 bases fit TRBD1. This CDR3 has 15 residues. CDR1 is ENHRY, CDR2 SYGVKD, per germline. The ends lost 0 bases at V and 6 bases at J; junction bases unmatched: 6. The chain's CDR3 is CAISESLDRADGYTF. Here the CDR3 DNA reads TGTGCCATCAGTGAGTCTTTGGACAGGGCTGATGGCTACACCTTC.

As to this clonotype: A much larger clone differs from this one at a single base, so this may be a read error. V is TRBV7-3 and J is TRBJ2-7; D possibly corresponds to TRBD2 (6 bases). V lost 4 bases and J lost 7, with 23 bases in between. This CDR3 has 16 residues. Germline-derived CDR1 and CDR2 are SGHTA and FQGTGA. CDR3 coding DNA: TGTGCCAGCAGCTGGTCTACGGGAGAAATCTTGGGGGAGCAGTACGTC. Its protein product is CASSWSTGEILGEQYV.

DNA of the CDR3: TGTGCCAGCAGCGAGGTGGGGGTTAAGGATGAGCAGTTCTTC. Encoded protein: CASSEVGVKDEQFF. The chain joins TRBV9 to TRBJ2-1; D may match TRBD1 or TRBD2 (5 bases each). In germline, CDR1 is SGDLS, CDR2 YYNGEE. This CDR3 region has 14 residues. Trimming took 3 bases from V and 8 from J, leaving 15 bases between them.